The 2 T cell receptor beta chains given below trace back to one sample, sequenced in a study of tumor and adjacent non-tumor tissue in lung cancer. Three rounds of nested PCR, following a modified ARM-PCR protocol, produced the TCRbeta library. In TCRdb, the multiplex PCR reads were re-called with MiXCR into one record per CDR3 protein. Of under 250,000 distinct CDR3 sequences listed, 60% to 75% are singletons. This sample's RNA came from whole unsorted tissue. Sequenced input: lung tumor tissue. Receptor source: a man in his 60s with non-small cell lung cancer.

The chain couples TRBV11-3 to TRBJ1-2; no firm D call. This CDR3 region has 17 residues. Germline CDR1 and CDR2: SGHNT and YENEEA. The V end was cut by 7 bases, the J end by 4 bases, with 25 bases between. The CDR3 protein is CASILSRGYEVVYGYTF. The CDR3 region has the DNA TGTGCCAGCATCTTGAGCCGGGGATACGAGGTCGTCTATGGCTACACCTTC.

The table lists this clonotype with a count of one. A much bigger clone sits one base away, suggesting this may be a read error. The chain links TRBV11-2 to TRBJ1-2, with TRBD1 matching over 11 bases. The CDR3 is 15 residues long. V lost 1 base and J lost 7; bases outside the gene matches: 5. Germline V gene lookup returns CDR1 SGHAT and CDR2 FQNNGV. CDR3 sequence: CASSLGTGGLFGYTF. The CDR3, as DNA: TGTGCCAGCAGCTTAGGGACAGGGGGCCTCTTTGGCTACACCTTC.